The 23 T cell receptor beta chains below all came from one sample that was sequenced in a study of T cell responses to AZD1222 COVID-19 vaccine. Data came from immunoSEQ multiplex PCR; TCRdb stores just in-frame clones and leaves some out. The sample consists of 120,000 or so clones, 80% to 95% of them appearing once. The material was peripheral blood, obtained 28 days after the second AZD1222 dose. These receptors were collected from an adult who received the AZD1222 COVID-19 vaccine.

In DNA, the CDR3 is TGTGCCAGCACCCGAGGGAGAGAGAGCACAGATACGCAGTATTTT. Its translation is CASTRGRESTDTQYF. The rearrangement joins TRBV27 to TRBJ2-3, with D perhaps TRBD2 (5 bases). Germline CDR1 and CDR2: MNHEY and SMNVEV (reference sequence). V lost 7 bases to trimming and J lost 0 bases, with 14 bases between them. This CDR3 has 15 amino acids.

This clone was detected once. This CDR3 reads CASSEMGQGVVKQYF. In nucleotides, the CDR3 is TGTGCCAGCAGTGAAATGGGACAGGGGGTGGTTAAGCAGTACTTC. The V call is TRBV6-1, the J call TRBJ2-7, with TRBD1 matching 11 bases. CDR3 length: 15 amino acids. CDR1 MNHNS and CDR2 SASEGT come from the germline V gene. J was trimmed by 8 bases and V by 2 bases; bases with no gene match: 8.

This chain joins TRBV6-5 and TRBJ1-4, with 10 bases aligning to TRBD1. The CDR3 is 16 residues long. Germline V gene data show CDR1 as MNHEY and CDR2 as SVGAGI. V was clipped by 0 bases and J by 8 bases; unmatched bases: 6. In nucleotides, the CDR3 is TGTGCCAGCAGTTACTCAGGACAGGGGGGAAGGGAAAAACTGTTTTTT. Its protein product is CASSYSGQGGREKLFF.

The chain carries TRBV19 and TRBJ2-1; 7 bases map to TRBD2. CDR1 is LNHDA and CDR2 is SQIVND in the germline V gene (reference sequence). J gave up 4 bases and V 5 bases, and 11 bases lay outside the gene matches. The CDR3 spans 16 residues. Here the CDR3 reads CASSPTSASGYNEQFF. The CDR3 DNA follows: TGTGCCAGTAGTCCTACCTCCGCTAGCGGATACAATGAGCAGTTCTTC.

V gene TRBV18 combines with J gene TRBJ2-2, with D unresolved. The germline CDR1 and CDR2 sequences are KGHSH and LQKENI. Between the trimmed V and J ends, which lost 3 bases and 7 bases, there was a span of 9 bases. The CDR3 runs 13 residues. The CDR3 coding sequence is TGTGCCAGCTCACCCGAAGGGAACGGGGAGCTGTTTTTT. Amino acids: CASSPEGNGELFF.

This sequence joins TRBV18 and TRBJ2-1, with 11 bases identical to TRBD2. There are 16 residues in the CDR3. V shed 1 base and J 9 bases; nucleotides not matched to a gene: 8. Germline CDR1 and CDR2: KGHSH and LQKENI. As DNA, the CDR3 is TGTGCCAGCTCACCACAGACTAGCGGGAATGGAGGTGAGCAGTTCTTC. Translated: CASSPQTSGNGGEQFF.

The chain's CDR3 is CASTKEGGGSYEQYF. DNA for the CDR3: TGTGCCAGCACAAAGGAGGGGGGAGGCTCCTACGAGCAGTACTTC. The chain combines TRBV11-2 with TRBJ2-7; D could derive from TRBD1 or TRBD2 (6 bases each). Germline V gene data show CDR1 as SGHAT and CDR2 as FQNNGV. This CDR3 region has 15 residues. V lost 7 bases and J 0 bases, leaving 16 bases between the germline ends.

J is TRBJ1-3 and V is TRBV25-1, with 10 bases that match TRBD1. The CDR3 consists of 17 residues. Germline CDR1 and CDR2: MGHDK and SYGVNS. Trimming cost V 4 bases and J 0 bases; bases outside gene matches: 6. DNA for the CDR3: TGTGCCAGCAGTGCTGACAGGGGGCATTCCTCTGGAAACACCATATATTTT. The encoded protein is CASSADRGHSSGNTIYF.

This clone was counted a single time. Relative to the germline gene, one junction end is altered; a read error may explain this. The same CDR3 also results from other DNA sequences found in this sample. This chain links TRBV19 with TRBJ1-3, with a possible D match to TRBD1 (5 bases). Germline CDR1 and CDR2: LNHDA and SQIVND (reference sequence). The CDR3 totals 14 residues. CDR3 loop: CASKNQGPGNTIYF. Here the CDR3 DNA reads TGTGCCAGCAAAAACCAGGGTCCCGGAAATACCATATATTTT.

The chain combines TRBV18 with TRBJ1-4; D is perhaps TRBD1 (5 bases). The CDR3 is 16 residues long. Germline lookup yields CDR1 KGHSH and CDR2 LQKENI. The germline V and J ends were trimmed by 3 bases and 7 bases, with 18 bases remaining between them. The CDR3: CASSPSGGLKFEKLFF. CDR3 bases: TGTGCCAGCTCACCTTCCGGGGGGTTGAAGTTTGAAAAACTGTTTTTT. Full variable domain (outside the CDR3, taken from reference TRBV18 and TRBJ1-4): NAGVMQNPRHLVRRRGQEARLRCSPMKGHSHVYWYRQLPEEGLKFMVYLQKENIIDESGMPKERFSAEFPKEGPSILRIQQVVRGDSAAYFCASSPSGGLKFEKLFFGSGTQLSVL.

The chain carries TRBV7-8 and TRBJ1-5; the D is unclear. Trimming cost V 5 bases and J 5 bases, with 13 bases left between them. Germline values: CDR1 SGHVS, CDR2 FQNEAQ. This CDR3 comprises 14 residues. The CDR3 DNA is TGTGCCAGCAGCCCCCTCCGGGCCGATCAGCCCCAGCATTTT. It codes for CASSPLRADQPQHF.

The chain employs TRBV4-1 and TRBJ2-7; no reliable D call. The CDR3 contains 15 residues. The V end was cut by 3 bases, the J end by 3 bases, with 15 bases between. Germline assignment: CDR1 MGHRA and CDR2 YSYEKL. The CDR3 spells CASSQESGIVYEQYF. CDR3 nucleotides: TGCGCCAGCAGCCAGGAGTCCGGCATAGTCTACGAGCAGTACTTC.

The chain's CDR3 is CASSLDSSGSPDTQYF. CDR3 sequence (DNA): TGCGCCAGCAGCTTGGACTCTAGCGGGAGTCCCGATACGCAGTATTTT. V gene TRBV5-1 combines with J gene TRBJ2-3, with 10 positions matching TRBD2. Per the germline V gene, CDR1 is SGHRS and CDR2 is YFSETQ. This CDR3 contains 16 residues. The V and J ends lost 0 bases and 6 bases, in that order; junction bases with no gene match: 7.

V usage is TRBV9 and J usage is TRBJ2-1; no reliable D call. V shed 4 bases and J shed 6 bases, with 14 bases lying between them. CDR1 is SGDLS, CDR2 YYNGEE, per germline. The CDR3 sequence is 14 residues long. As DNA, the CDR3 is TGTGCCAGCAGCCCCCAGATGTCTGTCAATGAGCAGTTCTTC. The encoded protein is CASSPQMSVNEQFF.

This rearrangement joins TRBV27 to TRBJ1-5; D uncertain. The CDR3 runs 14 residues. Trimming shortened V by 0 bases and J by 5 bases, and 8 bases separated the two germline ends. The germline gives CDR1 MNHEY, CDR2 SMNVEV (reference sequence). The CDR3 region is CASSLSTTHQPQHF. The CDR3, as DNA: TGTGCCAGCAGTTTATCCACCACCCATCAGCCCCAGCATTTT.

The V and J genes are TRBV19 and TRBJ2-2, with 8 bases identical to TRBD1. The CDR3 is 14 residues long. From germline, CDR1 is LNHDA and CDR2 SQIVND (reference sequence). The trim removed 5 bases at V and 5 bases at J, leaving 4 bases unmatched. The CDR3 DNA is TGTGCCAGTAGTCCAAGGACAGGGACCGGGGAGCTGTTTTTT. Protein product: CASSPRTGTGELFF.

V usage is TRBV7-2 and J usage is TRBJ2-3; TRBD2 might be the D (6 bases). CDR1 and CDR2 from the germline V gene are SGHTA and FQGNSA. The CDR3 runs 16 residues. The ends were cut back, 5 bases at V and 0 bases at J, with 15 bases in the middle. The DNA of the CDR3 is TGTGCCAGCAGCCCCCTCCTAGCGACTAGCACAGATACGCAGTATTTT. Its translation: CASSPLLATSTDTQYF.

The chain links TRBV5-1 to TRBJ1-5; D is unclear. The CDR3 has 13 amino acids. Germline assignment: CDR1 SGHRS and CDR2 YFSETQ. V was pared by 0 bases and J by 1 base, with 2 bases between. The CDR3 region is CASSLGSNQPQHF. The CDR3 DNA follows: TGCGCCAGCAGCTTGGGAAGCAATCAGCCCCAGCATTTT.

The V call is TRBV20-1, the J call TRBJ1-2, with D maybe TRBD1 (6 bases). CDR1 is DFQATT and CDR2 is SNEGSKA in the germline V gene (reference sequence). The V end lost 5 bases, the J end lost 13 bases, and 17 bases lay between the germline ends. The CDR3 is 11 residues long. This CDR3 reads CSAERTALSTF. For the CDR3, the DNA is TGCAGTGCTGAGCGGACAGCCCTTTCCACCTTC.

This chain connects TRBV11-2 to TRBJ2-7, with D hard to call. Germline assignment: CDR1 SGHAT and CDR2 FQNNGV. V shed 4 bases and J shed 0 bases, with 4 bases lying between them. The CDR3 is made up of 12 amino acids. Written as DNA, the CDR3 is TGTGCCAGCAGCTGGAGCTCCTACGAGCAGTACTTC. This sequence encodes CASSWSSYEQYF.

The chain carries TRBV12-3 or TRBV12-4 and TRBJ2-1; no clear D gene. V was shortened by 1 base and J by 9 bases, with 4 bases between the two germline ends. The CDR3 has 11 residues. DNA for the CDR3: TGTGCCAGCAGTTTAGGAAGTGAGCAGTTCTTC. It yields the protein CASSLGSEQFF.

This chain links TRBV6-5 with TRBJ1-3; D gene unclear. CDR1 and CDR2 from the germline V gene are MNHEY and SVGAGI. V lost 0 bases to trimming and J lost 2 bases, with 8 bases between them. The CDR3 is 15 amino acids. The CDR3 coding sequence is TGTGCCAGCAGTTACTCGATAGGGACTGGAAACACCATATATTTT. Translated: CASSYSIGTGNTIYF.

The DNA of the CDR3 is TGTGCCAGCATCCCCGACAGGGGTAATTCACCCCTCCACTTT. Its protein is CASIPDRGNSPLHF. The chain links TRBV7-9 to TRBJ1-6; 8 bases are shared with TRBD1. V lost 7 bases to trimming and J lost 6 bases; unmatched junction nucleotides: 5. The CDR3 length is 14 residues. CDR1 is SEHNR and CDR2 is FQNEAQ in the germline V gene (reference sequence).